The source of this T cell receptor (beta chain) is a study of blood T cells in healthy people across ages. Trimming left V 4 bases short and J 4 bases short, with 14 bases between. There are 15 residues in the CDR3. Germline assignment: CDR1 MGHRA and CDR2 YSYEKL. Isolated per sample were at least 7 million PBMCs. Of note for this clonotype: Its antigen is not identified.

Points from the study as a whole: Diversity estimates from one million T cells were considered underestimates.

Next came a second PCR, run for about 6 to 12 cycles, which used a sample-barcoded 5' primer along with a J-beta primer mix. All cDNA molecules were each tagged by a template-switch adaptor with 12 random nucleotides. TCRdb passed the 5' RACE reads through MiXCR, listing each CDR3 protein once. Of about 1.4 million distinct CDR3 sequences listed, around 59% were seen once; the top ten hold roughly 7%. The clonotype originates from a man aged 18 to 29 in good health. This chain uses TRBV4-1 with TRBJ2-1; maybe TRBD1 (6 bases). Sequenced input: blood. In nucleotides, the CDR3 is TGCGCCAGCAGCCCCCGGGACACCACTTACAATGAGCAGTTCTTC. It is translated as CASSPRDTTYNEQFF.